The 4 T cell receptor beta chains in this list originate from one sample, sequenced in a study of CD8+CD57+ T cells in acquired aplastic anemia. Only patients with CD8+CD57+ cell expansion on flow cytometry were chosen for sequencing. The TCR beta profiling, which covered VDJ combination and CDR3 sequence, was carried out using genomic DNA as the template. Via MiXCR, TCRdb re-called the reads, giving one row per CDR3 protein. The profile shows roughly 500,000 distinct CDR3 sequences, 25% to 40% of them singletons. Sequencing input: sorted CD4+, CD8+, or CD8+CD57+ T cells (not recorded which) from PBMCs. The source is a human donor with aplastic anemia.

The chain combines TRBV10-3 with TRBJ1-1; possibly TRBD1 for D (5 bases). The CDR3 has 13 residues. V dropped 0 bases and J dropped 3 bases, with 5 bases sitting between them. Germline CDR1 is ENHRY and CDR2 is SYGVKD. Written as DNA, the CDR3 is TGTGCCATCAGTGAGTCCAGGGACACTGAAGCTTTCTTT. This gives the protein CAISESRDTEAFF.

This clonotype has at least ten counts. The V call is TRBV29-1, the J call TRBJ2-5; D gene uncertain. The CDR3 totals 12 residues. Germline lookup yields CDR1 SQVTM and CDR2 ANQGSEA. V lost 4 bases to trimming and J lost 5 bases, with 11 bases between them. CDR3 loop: CSVANGWETQYF. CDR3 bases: TGCAGCGTTGCTAATGGTTGGGAGACCCAGTACTTC.

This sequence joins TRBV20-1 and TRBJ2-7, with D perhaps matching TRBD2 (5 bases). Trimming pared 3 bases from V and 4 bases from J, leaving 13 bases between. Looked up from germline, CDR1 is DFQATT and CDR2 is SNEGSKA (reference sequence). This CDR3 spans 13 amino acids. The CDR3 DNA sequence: TGCAGTGCTAGTCACGGGGAAGGGTACGAGCAGTACTTC. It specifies CSASHGEGYEQYF.

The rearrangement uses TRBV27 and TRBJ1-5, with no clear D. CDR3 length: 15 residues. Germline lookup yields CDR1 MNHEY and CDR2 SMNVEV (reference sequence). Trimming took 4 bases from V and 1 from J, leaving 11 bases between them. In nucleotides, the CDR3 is TGTGCCAGCAGTTACGAGGGAATGAGCAATCAGCCCCAGCATTTT. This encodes CASSYEGMSNQPQHF.